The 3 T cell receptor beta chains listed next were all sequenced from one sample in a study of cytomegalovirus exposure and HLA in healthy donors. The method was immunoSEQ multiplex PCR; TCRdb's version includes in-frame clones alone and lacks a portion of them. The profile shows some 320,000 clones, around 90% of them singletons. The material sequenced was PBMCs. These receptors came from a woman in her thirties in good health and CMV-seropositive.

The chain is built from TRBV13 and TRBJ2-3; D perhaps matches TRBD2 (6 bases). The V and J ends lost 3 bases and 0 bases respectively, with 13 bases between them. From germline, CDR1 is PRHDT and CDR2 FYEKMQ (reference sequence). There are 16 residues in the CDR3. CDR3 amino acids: CASSFPSAPSTDTQYF. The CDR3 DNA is TGTGCCAGCAGCTTTCCTAGCGCCCCTAGCACAGATACGCAGTATTTT.

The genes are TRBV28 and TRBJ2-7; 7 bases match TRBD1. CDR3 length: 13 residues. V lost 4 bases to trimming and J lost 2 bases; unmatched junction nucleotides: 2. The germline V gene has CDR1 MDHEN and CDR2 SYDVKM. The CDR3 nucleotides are TGTGCCAGCAGTTCAGGGGGAACCTACGAGCAGTACTTC. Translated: CASSSGGTYEQYF.

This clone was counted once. This chain's CDR3 is CASSLVSAGNEQFF. The CDR3 DNA is TGCGCCAGCAGCTTGGTATCGGCAGGAAATGAGCAGTTCTTC. J is TRBJ2-1 and V is TRBV5-1, with no clear D. Germline lookup yields CDR1 SGHRS and CDR2 YFSETQ. CDR3 length: 14 residues. V dropped 0 bases and J dropped 7 bases, with 11 bases sitting between them.